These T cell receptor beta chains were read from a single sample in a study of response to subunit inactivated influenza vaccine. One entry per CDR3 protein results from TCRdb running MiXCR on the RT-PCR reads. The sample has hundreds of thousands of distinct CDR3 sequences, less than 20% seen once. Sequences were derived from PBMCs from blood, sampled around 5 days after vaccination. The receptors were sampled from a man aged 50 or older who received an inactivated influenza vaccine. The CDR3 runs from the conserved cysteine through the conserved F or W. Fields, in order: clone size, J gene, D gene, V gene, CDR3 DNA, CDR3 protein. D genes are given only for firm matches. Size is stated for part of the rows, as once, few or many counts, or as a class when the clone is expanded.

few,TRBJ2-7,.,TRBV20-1,TGCAGTGCCCATCAGGGGTGGGAGCAGTACTTC,CSAHQGWEQYF
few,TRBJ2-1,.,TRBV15,TGTGCCACCAGCAGAGATCTCGGCGCGGCCTACAATGAGCAGTTCTTC,CATSRDLGAAYNEQFF
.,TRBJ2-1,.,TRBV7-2,TGTGCCAGCAGCTCCGCCGGGCCTCGGGAGCAGTTCTTC,CASSSAGPREQFF
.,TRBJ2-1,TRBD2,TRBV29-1,TGCAGCGTTGGGGGCGGGGGGCCTCACAATGAGCAGTTCTTC,CSVGGGGPHNEQFF
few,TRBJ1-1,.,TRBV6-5,TGTGCCAGCAGTTTGACCCCGAAGGACACTGAAGCTTTCTTT,CASSLTPKDTEAFF
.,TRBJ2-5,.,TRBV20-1,TGCAGTGCCGTGGGGGTCATACTCAAAGAGACCCAGTACTTC,CSAVGVILKETQYF
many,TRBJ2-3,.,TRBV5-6,TGTGCCAGCAGCAGAGGAGCGGGTACAGATACGCAGTATTTT,CASSRGAGTDTQYF
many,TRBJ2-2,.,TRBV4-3,TGCGCCAGCAGCCAGCGGGCCGGGGAGCTGTTTTTT,CASSQRAGELFF
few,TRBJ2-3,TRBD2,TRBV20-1,TGCAGTGCGCCCGTAGCGGGGAGCACAGATACGCAGTATTTT,CSAPVAGSTDTQYF
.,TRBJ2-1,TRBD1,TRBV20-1,TGCAGTGCTCCCCCCCCGGGACAGGTCTACAATGAGCAGTTCTTC,CSAPPPGQVYNEQFF
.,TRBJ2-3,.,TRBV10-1,TGCGCCAGCAGTGACCAGCCCTACGATACGCAGTATTTT,CASSDQPYDTQYF
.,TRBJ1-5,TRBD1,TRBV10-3,TGTGCCATCAGCTCCGGGACAGATAGCAATCAGCCCCAGCATTTT,CAISSGTDSNQPQHF
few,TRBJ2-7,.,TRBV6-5,TGTGCCAGCAGTTACTCAGGGGGTTCCCACTACGAGCAGTACTTC,CASSYSGGSHYEQYF
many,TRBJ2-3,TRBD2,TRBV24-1,TGTGCCACCAGTCGAGCGGGGGGGACTACAGATACGCAGTATTTT,CATSRAGGTTDTQYF
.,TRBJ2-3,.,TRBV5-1,TGCGCCAGCAGCTTGGAGTCTAGATATTTAGATACGCAGTATTTT,CASSLESRYLDTQYF
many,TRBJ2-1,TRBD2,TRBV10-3,TGTGCCACCCGCGGACTAGCGATCAATGAGCAGTTCTTC,CATRGLAINEQFF
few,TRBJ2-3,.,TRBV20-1,TGCAGTGCCACCGGGGGAACAGATACGCAGTATTTT,CSATGGTDTQYF